Listed below are T cell receptor beta chains from one sample, sequenced in a study of post-analysis software for immune sequencing data. TCRdb fed the PCR reads into MiXCR, producing one record per CDR3 protein. The profile shows about 770,000 distinct CDR3 sequences, about 43% of them singletons. Sequencing was done on a sample of blood. Receptors originate from a girl aged 10 to 17 with multiple sclerosis. CDR3s leave out the opening cysteine and the closing phenylalanine or tryptophan. The D gene is left open where the match is weak.

CDR3 protein,V gene,D gene
AMPRQGGRNEQF,TRBV6-5,.
ASSQVQGGSNQPQH,TRBV4-2,.
ASSKVGRGRWNEQF,TRBV21-1,.
ASSGRQDYEQY,TRBV7-9,.
ASSESFGDQPQH,TRBV25-1,.
SARASGRLETQY,TRBV20-1,TRBD2
SARYLLAGGPRGETQY,TRBV20-1,TRBD2
ASSYSPSGNNEQF,TRBV6-6,TRBD2
ASSSPGTPNSQETQY,TRBV12-3/TRBV12-4,.
SARRGSLDEQY,TRBV29-1,TRBD2
ATSAGRWGEQF,TRBV24-1,.
ASSASGEQETQY,TRBV27,.